A selection of T cell receptor beta chains follows, all from one sample in a study of neurological immune-mediated disorders. TCRdb re-analysed the 5' RACE reads in MiXCR, keeping a single row per CDR3 protein. The sample comprises roughly 76,000 distinct CDR3 sequences, around an eighth of which are singletons, and around 6.8% rests with the top ten. Source material: PBMCs. The receptors shown here come from a woman aged 50 to 60 in good health. CDR3s include the opening cysteine and the closing phenylalanine or tryptophan. The D gene is left open where the match is weak. The size field is filled for only some rows; it gives once, few, many or a size class.

V gene	clone size	D gene	CDR3 length	J gene	CDR3 protein	CDR3 DNA
TRBV5-1	medium-sized	TRBD1	16	TRBJ2-5	CASSLEGQVLGETQYF	TGCGCCAGCAGCTTGGAGGGACAGGTATTGGGGGAGACCCAGTACTTC
TRBV6-1	many	-	15	TRBJ2-3	CASSEAHRANNWKYF	TGTGCCAGCAGTGAAGCGCACAGGGCAAACAACTGGAAGTATTTT
TRBV30	-	-	17	TRBJ2-1	CAWSVRRGSLDPNEQFF	TGTGCCTGGAGTGTACGCCGAGGCAGCCTGGATCCCAATGAGCAGTTCTTC
TRBV7-2	many	TRBD2	18	TRBJ2-3	CASSLANIGLAGLDTQYF	TGTGCCAGCAGCTTAGCTAACATAGGACTAGCGGGATTGGATACGCAGTATTTT
TRBV5-1	many	-	12	TRBJ2-3	CASSSPPDTQYF	TGCGCCAGCAGCAGCCCCCCGGATACGCAGTATTTT
TRBV11-1	many	-	11	TRBJ2-7	CASSLSPEQYF	TGTGCCAGCAGCTTATCGCCTGAGCAGTACTTC
TRBV20-1	many	-	15	TRBJ2-3	CSARFLGYSADTQYF	TGCAGTGCTAGATTTCTAGGATACTCCGCAGATACGCAGTATTTT
TRBV27	many	-	14	TRBJ2-1	CASRVSSSYNEQFF	TGTGCCAGCAGAGTCTCGAGCTCCTACAATGAGCAGTTCTTC
TRBV5-5	many	TRBD2	15	TRBJ2-2	CASSRGGVNTGELFF	TGTGCCAGCAGCCGGGGGGGAGTGAACACCGGGGAGCTGTTTTTT
TRBV5-4	many	-	14	TRBJ2-7	CASREEHGSYEQYF	TGTGCCAGCAGGGAAGAACATGGCTCCTACGAGCAGTACTTC
TRBV15	many	-	13	TRBJ2-1	CATSISSYNEQFF	TGTGCCACCAGCATAAGCTCCTACAATGAGCAGTTCTTC
TRBV6-5	-	TRBD2	15	TRBJ2-7	CASSDGTSRIYEQYF	TGTGCCAGCAGTGACGGGACTAGTCGGATCTACGAGCAGTACTTC
TRBV20-1	many	-	12	TRBJ1-1	CSARDPSTEAFF	TGCAGTGCTAGAGACCCATCTACTGAAGCTTTCTTT
TRBV20-1	many	-	16	TRBJ2-3	CSARGMSGRYTDTQYF	TGCAGTGCTAGAGGAATGTCGGGACGGTACACAGATACGCAGTATTTT
TRBV28	-	-	14	TRBJ2-1	CASRTVRPWNEQFF	TGTGCCAGCAGGACCGTCAGACCTTGGAATGAGCAGTTCTTC
TRBV29-1	many	-	13	TRBJ2-2	CSVEYANTGELFF	TGCAGCGTGGAATACGCGAACACCGGGGAGCTGTTTTTT
TRBV7-6	many	TRBD1	15	TRBJ2-3	CASSFGQGGTDTQYF	TGTGCCAGCAGCTTTGGACAGGGCGGCACAGATACGCAGTATTTT
TRBV2	many	TRBD1	11	TRBJ2-3	CASSRQGTLYF	TGTGCCAGCAGTCGACAGGGGACATTGTATTTT
TRBV29-1	many	-	15	TRBJ1-1	CSVVVGLSGSTEAFF	TGCAGCGTTGTAGTAGGGCTGAGCGGCTCGACTGAAGCTTTCTTT
TRBV2	many	-	17	TRBJ2-3	CASSQGLAAVSTDTQYF	TGTGCCAGCAGTCAGGGTCTTGCTGCGGTATCCACAGATACGCAGTATTTT
TRBV28	many	-	15	TRBJ2-3	CASSLMLASTDTQYF	TGTGCCAGCAGTTTAATGTTGGCTAGCACAGATACGCAGTATTTT
TRBV3-1	many	-	15	TRBJ1-5	CASSQELGYNQPQHF	TGTGCCAGCAGCCAAGAATTGGGATACAATCAGCCCCAGCATTTT
TRBV15	many	-	15	TRBJ1-5	CATSRDPRNNQPQHF	TGTGCCACCAGCAGAGATCCCCGAAACAATCAGCCCCAGCATTTT
TRBV20-1	many	-	15	TRBJ1-1	CSARGGRGGYTEAFF	TGCAGTGCTAGAGGCGGAAGGGGTGGTTACACTGAAGCTTTCTTT
TRBV5-1	many	TRBD1	15	TRBJ2-7	CASRERGTGVDQQYF	TGCGCCAGCAGGGAGCGAGGGACAGGGGTTGATCAGCAGTACTTC
TRBV10-3	many	TRBD2	13	TRBJ2-5	CAIRGLAEETQYF	TGTGCCATCAGGGGACTAGCGGAAGAGACCCAGTACTTC
TRBV19	-	-	13	TRBJ1-5	CASSVTGLQPQHF	TGTGCCAGTAGTGTCACAGGGCTCCAGCCCCAGCATTTT
TRBV5-5	many	TRBD1	15	TRBJ2-3	CASSFGQGDTDTQYF	TGTGCCAGCAGCTTCGGTCAGGGGGACACAGATACGCAGTATTTT
TRBV20-1	-	-	13	TRBJ1-1	CSALGRTANEAFF	TGCAGTGCTCTAGGACGAACGGCGAATGAAGCTTTCTTT
TRBV11-2	many	-	15	TRBJ2-2	CASSLVGANTGELFF	TGTGCCAGCAGCTTAGTGGGGGCGAACACCGGGGAGCTGTTTTTT
TRBV7-2	-	TRBD1	15	TRBJ1-6	CASSAGTVPNSPLHF	TGTGCCAGCAGCGCGGGGACAGTCCCCAATTCACCCCTCCACTTT
TRBV5-1	many	-	15	TRBJ1-6	CASSKVGGAHSPLHF	TGCGCCAGCAGCAAAGTAGGTGGAGCCCATTCACCCCTCCACTTT
TRBV5-1	many	-	14	TRBJ2-1	CASSSDSTYNEQFF	TGCGCCAGCAGCTCGGACAGCACCTACAATGAGCAGTTCTTC
TRBV7-9	many	TRBD1	13	TRBJ1-1	CASSGGLNTEAFF	TGTGCCTCCTCAGGGGGCCTGAACACTGAAGCTTTCTTT
TRBV14	-	-	17	TRBJ2-7	CASSQEMTASRSYEQYF	TGTGCCAGCAGCCAAGAGATGACAGCGTCCCGCTCCTACGAGCAGTACTTC
TRBV12-3/TRBV12-4	many	-	16	TRBJ2-2	CASSRIRGRNTGELFF	TGTGCCAGCAGCCGGATCAGAGGGAGGAACACCGGGGAGCTGTTTTTT
TRBV6-4	many	-	14	TRBJ2-5	CASSDLGPIGTQYF	TGTGCCAGCAGTGACCTGGGACCGATCGGGACCCAGTACTTC
TRBV29-1	many	-	12	TRBJ1-1	CSVGHVNAEAFF	TGCAGCGTTGGACACGTGAACGCTGAAGCTTTCTTT
TRBV5-1	many	TRBD1	16	TRBJ1-2	CASTTDRGQSNYGYTF	TGCGCCAGCACCACCGACAGGGGGCAAAGTAACTATGGCTACACCTTC
TRBV7-2	many	TRBD2	15	TRBJ2-5	CASSRGGVYQETQYF	TGTGCCAGCAGCCGCGGGGGGGTGTACCAAGAGACCCAGTACTTC